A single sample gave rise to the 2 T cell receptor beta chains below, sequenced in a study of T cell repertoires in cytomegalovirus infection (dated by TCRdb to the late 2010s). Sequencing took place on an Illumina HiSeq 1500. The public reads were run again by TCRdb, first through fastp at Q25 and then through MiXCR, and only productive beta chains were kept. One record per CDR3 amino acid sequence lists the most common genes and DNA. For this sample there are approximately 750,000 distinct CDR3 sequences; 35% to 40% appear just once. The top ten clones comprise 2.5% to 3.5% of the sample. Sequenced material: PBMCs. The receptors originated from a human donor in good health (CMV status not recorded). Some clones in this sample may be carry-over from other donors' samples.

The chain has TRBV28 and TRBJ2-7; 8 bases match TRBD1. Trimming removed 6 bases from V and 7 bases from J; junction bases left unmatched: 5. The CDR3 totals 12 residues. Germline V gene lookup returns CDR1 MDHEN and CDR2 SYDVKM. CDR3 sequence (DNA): TGTGCCAGCAGCTCTGACAGGGGAGAGCAGTACTTC. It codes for CASSSDRGEQYF. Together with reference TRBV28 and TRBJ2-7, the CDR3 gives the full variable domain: DVKVTQSSRYLVKRTGEKVFLECVQDMDHENMFWYRQDPGLGLRLIYFSYDVKMKEKGDIPEGYSVSREKKERFSLILESASTNQTSMYLCASSSDRGEQYFGPGTRLTVT.

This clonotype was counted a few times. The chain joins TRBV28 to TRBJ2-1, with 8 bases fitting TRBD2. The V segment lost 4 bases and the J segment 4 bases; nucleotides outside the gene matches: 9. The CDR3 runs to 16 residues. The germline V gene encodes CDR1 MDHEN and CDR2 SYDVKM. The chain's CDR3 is CASSSSQRELYNEQFF. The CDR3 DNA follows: TGTGCCAGCAGTTCCTCCCAGCGGGAGTTGTACAATGAGCAGTTCTTC.